This TCR beta chain came from a study of CD8+CD57+ T cells in acquired aplastic anemia (dated by TCRdb to 2016 to 2018). For the study in its entirety: Extracted DNA from sorted CD4+ and CD8+ cells averaged 3.2 ug, ranging from roughly 0.19 to 27.4 ug. A CD8+CD57+ expansion meant a frequency higher than the mean frequency seen in healthy subjects.

The research as a whole found: Twenty-nine CD8+ CDR3 sequences were found to be shared between patients and controls, but these sequences appeared to be highly expressed in patients and within the immunodominant clones of the patients. Between patients and healthy controls, no significant difference in CD8+ Simpson's diversity was found (P=0.060).

Patients chosen for sequencing had shown expansion of CD8+CD57+ cells by flow cytometry. Severe acquired aplastic anemia was diagnosed in all patients according to International Study of Aplastic Anemia and Agranulocytosis and Camitta criteria. No therapy had been received by the patients at the time of blood sampling. The study deep-sequenced TCR repertoires of sorted CD4+ and CD8+ blood T cells from severe aplastic anemia patients and healthy subjects. In the USA, patient enrollment took place under clinicaltrials.gov protocols 00001620, 01623167, 00001397, 00071045, 00081523 and 00961064. Ficoll-Paque density gradient centrifugation was used to isolate peripheral blood mononuclear cells. CD4+ and CD8+ T cells were sorted by FACS or magnetic beads before DNA extraction. For this clonotype: The target of this receptor is not known. No much larger clone exists at a distance of one base, and base qualities are not known.

Genomic DNA was used as template for profiling of TCR beta VDJ combinations and CDR3 sequences. An Illumina HiSeq 2000 was the platform used for TCR repertoire sequencing. In the authors' own workflow: Repertoire assessment relied on Simpson's diversity index, CDR3 size and DJ length profiles, and TRBV/TRBJ rearrangement plots. Whichever DNA sequence was most abundant in the deep sequencing data was defined as the immunodominant clone. CDR3 amino acid sequences were screened for sharing across subjects and were compared with published repertoires and the VDJdb database. TCRdb itself trimmed the public reads at Q25 with fastp, ran MiXCR and retained productive beta chains. Merged by CDR3 protein, the rows form single entries marked with the most common genes and DNA. TCRdb's processing, not the study's, gives the V and J calls here. This sample is represented by around 250,000 distinct CDR3 sequences; around 82% of them were singletons. The ten largest clones take up 35% to 50% of the sample.

V trim: 2 bases; J trim: 3 bases; unmatched bases: 6. CDR1 and CDR2, looked up from the germline V gene (reference sequence), are SEHNR and FQNEAQ. Reading from cysteine to phenylalanine, the CDR3 counts 15 amino acids. Only CDR3 DNA is held: 45 bases, read in frame from base 1. The sequenced sample was sorted CD4+, CD8+, or CD8+CD57+ T cells (not recorded which) from PBMCs. The chain was built from TRBV7-9 and TRBJ2-5, and 7 junction bases match TRBD1. The receptor's source is a human donor with aplastic anemia. The sequence in DNA is TGTGCCAGCAGCTTAACCGACGGGACAGAAGAGACCCAGTACTTC. Its coded protein is CASSLTDGTEETQYF. This CDR3, with the reference TRBV7-9 and TRBJ2-5 proteins standing in past its ends, gives the full variable domain DTGVSQNPRHKITKRGQNVTFRCDPISEHNRLYWYRQTLGQGPEFLTYFQNEAQLEKSRLLSDRFSAERPKGSFSTLEIQRTEQGDSAMYLCASSLTDGTEETQYFGPGTRLLVL.